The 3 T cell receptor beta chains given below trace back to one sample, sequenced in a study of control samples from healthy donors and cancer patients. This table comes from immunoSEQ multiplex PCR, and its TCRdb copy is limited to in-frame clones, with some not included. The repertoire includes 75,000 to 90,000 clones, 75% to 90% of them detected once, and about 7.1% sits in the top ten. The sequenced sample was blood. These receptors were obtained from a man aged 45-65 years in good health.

The CDR3 DNA reads as TGTGCCAGCAGCCCGGAGACTAGAGAGACCCAGTACTTC. Translated: CASSPETRETQYF. The chain combines TRBV4-2 with TRBJ2-5; perhaps TRBD2 as D (6 bases). Trimming shortened V by 4 bases and J by 4 bases, and 10 bases separated the two germline ends. Germline V gene sequence: CDR1 LGHNA, CDR2 YNFKEQ. The CDR3 has 13 residues.

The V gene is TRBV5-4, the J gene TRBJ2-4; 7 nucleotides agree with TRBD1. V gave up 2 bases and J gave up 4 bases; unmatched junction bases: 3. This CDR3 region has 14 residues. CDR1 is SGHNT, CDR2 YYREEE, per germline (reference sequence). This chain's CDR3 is CASSLPGGKNIQYF. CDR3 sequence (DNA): TGTGCCAGCAGCTTACCAGGGGGAAAAAACATTCAGTACTTC.

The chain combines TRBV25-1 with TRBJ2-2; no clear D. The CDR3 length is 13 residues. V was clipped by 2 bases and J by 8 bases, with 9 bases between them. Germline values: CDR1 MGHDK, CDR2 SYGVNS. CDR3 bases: TGTGCCAGCAGTGAACCAAGCCCAGGGGAGCTGTTTTTT. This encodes CASSEPSPGELFF.